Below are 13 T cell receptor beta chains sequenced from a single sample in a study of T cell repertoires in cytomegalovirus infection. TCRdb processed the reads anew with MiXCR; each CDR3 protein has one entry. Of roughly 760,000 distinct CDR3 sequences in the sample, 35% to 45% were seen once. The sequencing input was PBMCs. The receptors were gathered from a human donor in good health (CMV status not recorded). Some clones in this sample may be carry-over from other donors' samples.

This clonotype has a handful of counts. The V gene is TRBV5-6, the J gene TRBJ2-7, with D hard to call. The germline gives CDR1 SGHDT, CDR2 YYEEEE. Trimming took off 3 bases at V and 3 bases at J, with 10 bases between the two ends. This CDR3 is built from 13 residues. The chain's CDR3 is CASSSNSFYEQYF. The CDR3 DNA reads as TGTGCCAGCAGCTCCAATTCATTCTACGAGCAGTACTTC.

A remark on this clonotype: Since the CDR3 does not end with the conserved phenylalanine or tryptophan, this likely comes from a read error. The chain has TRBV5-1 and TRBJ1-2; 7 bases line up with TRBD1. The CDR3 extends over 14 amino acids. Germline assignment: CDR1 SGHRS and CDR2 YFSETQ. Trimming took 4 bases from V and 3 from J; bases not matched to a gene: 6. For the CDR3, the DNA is TGCGCCAGCAGCCTAGACGGGACAGACTATGGCTACACCTTA. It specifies CASSLDGTDYGYTL.

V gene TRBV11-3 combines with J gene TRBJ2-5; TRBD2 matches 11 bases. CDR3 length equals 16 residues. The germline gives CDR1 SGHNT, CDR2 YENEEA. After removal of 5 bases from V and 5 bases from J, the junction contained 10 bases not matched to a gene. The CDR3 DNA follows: TGTGCCAGCAGCCAGGTCCTAGCGGGAGGCGAGGAGACCCAGTACTTC. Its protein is CASSQVLAGGEETQYF.

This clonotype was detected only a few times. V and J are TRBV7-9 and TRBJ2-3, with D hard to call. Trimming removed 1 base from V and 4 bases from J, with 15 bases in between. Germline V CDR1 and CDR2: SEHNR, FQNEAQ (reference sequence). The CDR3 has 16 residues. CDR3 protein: CASSLEMGKAADTQYF. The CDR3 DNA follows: TGTGCCAGCAGCTTAGAAATGGGAAAAGCCGCAGATACGCAGTATTTT.

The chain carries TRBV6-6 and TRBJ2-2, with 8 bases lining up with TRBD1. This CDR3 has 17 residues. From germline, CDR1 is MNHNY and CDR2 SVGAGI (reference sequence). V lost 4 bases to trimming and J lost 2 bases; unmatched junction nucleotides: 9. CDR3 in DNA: TGTGCCAGCAGTTGGTTGAGGCAGGGGGCAAACACCGGGGAGCTGTTTTTT. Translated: CASSWLRQGANTGELFF.

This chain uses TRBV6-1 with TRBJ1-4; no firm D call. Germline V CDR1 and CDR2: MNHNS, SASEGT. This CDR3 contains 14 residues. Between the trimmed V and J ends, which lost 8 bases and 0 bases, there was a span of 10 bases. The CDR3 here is CASRPSATNEKLFF. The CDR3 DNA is TGTGCCAGCCGCCCCAGTGCAACTAATGAAAAACTGTTTTTT.

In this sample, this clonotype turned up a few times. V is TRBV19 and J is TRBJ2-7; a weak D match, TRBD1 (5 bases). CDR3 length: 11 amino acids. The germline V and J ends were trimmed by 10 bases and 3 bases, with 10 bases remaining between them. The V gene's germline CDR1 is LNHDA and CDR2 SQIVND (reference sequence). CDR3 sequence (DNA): TGTGCCACCCGCGACAGCTACGAGCAGTACTTC. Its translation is CATRDSYEQYF.

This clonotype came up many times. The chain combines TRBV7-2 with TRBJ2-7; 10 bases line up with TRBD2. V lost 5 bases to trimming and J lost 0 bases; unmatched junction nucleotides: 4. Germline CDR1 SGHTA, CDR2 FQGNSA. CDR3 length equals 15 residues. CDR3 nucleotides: TGTGCCAGCAGCCCTACTAGCGGGACCTCCTACGAGCAGTACTTC. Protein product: CASSPTSGTSYEQYF.

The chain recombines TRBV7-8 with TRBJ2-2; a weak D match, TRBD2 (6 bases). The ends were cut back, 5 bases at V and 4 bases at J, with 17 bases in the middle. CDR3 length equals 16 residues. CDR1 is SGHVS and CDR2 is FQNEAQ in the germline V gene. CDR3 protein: CASSPVTGTSTGELFF. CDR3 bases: TGTGCCAGCAGCCCCGTTACCGGGACTTCCACCGGGGAGCTGTTTTTT.

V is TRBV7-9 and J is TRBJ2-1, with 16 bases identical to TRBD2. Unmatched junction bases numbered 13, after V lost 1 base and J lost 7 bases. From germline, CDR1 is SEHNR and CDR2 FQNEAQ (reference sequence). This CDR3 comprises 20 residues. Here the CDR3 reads CASSLVPGLAGGPLRNEQFF. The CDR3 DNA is TGTGCCAGCAGCTTAGTACCGGGACTAGCGGGAGGGCCCCTTCGGAATGAGCAGTTCTTC.

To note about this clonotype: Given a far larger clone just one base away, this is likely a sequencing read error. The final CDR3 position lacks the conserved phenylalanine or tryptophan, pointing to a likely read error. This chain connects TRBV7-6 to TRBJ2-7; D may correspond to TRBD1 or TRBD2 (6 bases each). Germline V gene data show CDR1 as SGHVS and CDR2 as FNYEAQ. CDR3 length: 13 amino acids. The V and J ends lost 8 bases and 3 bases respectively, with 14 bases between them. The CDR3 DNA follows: TGTGCCAGCTCTCTAGGGGGAGGCTACGAGCAGTACTTA. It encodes CASSLGGGYEQYL.

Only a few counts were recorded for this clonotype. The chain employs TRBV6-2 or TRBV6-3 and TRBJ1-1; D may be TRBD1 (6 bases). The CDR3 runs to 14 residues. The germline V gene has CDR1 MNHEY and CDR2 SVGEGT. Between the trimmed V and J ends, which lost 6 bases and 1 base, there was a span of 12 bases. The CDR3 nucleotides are TGTGCCAGCAGCCTCTGGGGGGCGAACACTGAAGCTTTCTTT. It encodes CASSLWGANTEAFF.

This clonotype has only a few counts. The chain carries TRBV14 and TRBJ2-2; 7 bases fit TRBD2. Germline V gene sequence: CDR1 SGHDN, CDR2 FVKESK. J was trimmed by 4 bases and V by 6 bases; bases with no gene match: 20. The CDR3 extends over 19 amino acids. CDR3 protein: CASSVIMAGEGWTTGELFF. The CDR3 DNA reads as TGTGCCAGCAGTGTCATCATGGCGGGAGAGGGGTGGACCACCGGGGAGCTGTTTTTT.